This TCR beta chain was profiled in a study of cytomegalovirus exposure and HLA in healthy donors. Study context: The study's early data release held approximately 91 million unique TCRs from HLA-typed donors.

Whole-study findings and limits: While the bulk of TCR sequences proved rare, some public TCRs turned up in many donors. Using the classifier, cytomegalovirus status was reportedly diagnosed with high specificity and sensitivity.

J gave up 2 bases and V 11 bases, and 9 bases lay outside the gene matches. Germline loops: CDR1 SNHLY, CDR2 FYNNEI. This CDR3 comprises 14 residues. This clone was seen a few times. The antigen remains undetermined. PCR amplification relied on 60 Vbeta primers (plus 13 Jbeta primers). Only in-frame clones appear in the TCRdb table, and some are missing; sequencing was by immunoSEQ multiplex PCR. The sample includes approximately 90,000 clones, 7.5% to 8.5% of them seen just once. This rearrangement joins TRBV2 to TRBJ1-2, with 9 nucleotides matching TRBD1. The clonotype was recovered from a man between 45 and 60 years old in good health and CMV-seronegative. The sample comprised PBMCs. CDR3 residues: CAGGRDRGNYGYTF. DNA of the CDR3: TGTGCCGGCGGTAGAGACAGGGGGAACTATGGCTACACCTTC.